Below, 13 T cell receptor beta chains from the same sample are listed, as sequenced in a study of blood T cells in healthy people across ages. It was with a sample-barcoded 5' primer and a J-beta primer mix that a second PCR of roughly 6 to 11 cycles was run. MiXCR was run by TCRdb on the 5' RACE reads, yielding one entry per CDR3 protein. The sample comprises around 900,000 distinct CDR3 sequences, 25% to 30% of which are singletons, and 17% rests with the top ten. Sequencing input: blood. The origin of the receptors is a woman aged 80 or older in good health.

This clonotype has at least ten counts. The chain combines TRBV27 with TRBJ2-6; a possible D gene is TRBD1 (6 bases). Germline-derived CDR1 and CDR2 are MNHEY and SMNVEV (reference sequence). The CDR3 totals 18 residues. The V end lost 6 bases, the J end lost 4 bases, and 22 bases lay between the germline ends. CDR3 DNA sequence: TGTGCCAGCAGCCTACGCCGGGACATCTCGAAAGGGGCCAACGTCCTGACTTTC. Protein: CASSLRRDISKGANVLTF.

This clonotype came up many times. The chain recombines TRBV5-1 with TRBJ1-1; the D is unclear. This CDR3 comprises 13 residues. Trimming took 1 base from V and 5 from J, leaving 9 bases between them. CDR1 and CDR2 from the germline V gene are SGHRS and YFSETQ. CDR3 nucleotide sequence: TGCGCCAGCAGCTTGTGGGAAGGAACTGAAGCTTTCTTT. Its translation: CASSLWEGTEAFF.

This chain joins TRBV28 and TRBJ2-4; 12 positions match TRBD2. CDR3 length: 14 amino acids. J gave up 6 bases and V 4 bases, and 1 base lay outside the gene matches. Germline V gives CDR1 MDHEN, CDR2 SYDVKM. The CDR3 DNA is TGTGCCAGCAGTTCTAGCGGGGGGGTAAACATTCAGTACTTC. This gives the protein CASSSSGGVNIQYF.

The rearrangement links TRBV20-1 to TRBJ1-2; TRBD1 matches at 7 bases. The germline gives CDR1 DFQATT, CDR2 SNEGSKA (reference sequence). Unmatched junction bases numbered 4, after V lost 5 bases and J lost 4 bases. This CDR3 spans 12 amino acids. The chain's CDR3 is CSAGTESYGYTF. CDR3 bases: TGCAGTGCTGGGACAGAGAGCTATGGCTACACCTTC.

Details on this clonotype: This may stem from a read error, because a much larger clone lies one nucleotide away. This chain connects TRBV6-5 to TRBJ2-1, with D possibly TRBD2 on 6 matching bases. Trimming cost V 0 bases and J 7 bases, with 10 bases left between them. This CDR3 contains 14 residues. From germline, CDR1 is MNHEY and CDR2 SVGAGI. The CDR3 reads CASSYSSGENEQFF. Written as DNA, the CDR3 is TGTGCCAGCAGTTACTCGTCGGGGGAGAATGAGCAGTTCTTC.

This clonotype was observed a single time. This sequence joins TRBV6-5 and TRBJ2-5, with D perhaps TRBD1 or TRBD2 (5 bases each). The J call may be faulty, since TRBJ2-7 better matches the DNA end. There are 15 residues in the CDR3. Germline V lookup: CDR1 MNHEY, CDR2 SVGAGI. The CDR3, as DNA: TGTGCCAGCAGTTCTCCGGGACGGCAAACCTACGAGCAGTACTTC. Encoded protein: CASSSPGRQTYEQYF.

This clonotype has a handful of counts. The rearrangement joins TRBV10-3 to TRBJ2-3; 12 bases line up with TRBD2. Per germline, CDR1 ENHRY and CDR2 SYGVKD. The ends lost 11 bases at V and 6 bases at J; junction bases unmatched: 12. The CDR3 runs 15 residues. This CDR3 is CAVGLTSGGPDTQYF. CDR3 coding DNA: TGTGCCGTCGGGTTGACTAGCGGGGGACCCGATACGCAGTATTTT.

This clonotype was seen many times. This chain links TRBV9 with TRBJ1-2; no reliable D call. V was trimmed by 6 bases and J by 7 bases, leaving 16 bases between them. The germline V gene has CDR1 SGDLS and CDR2 YYNGEE. The CDR3 is made up of 13 amino acids. The CDR3: CASTPTSQGGYTF. In DNA form, the CDR3 reads TGTGCCAGCACCCCGACCTCCCAAGGTGGCTACACCTTC.

The V gene is TRBV7-2, the J gene TRBJ2-5, with 7 bases matching TRBD1. Germline loops: CDR1 SGHTA, CDR2 FQGNSA. V gave up 6 bases and J gave up 1 base; unmatched junction bases: 8. CDR3 length: 15 residues. The CDR3 sequence: CASRNRGSGQETQYF. The CDR3 coding sequence is TGTGCCAGCAGAAACAGGGGTTCTGGCCAAGAGACCCAGTACTTC.

This clonotype was seen a handful of times. The chain couples TRBV6-1 to TRBJ1-4, with D hard to call. CDR3 length: 15 amino acids. Germline-derived CDR1 and CDR2 are MNHNS and SASEGT. The V and J ends lost 6 bases and 9 bases respectively, with 20 bases between them. The CDR3 nucleotides are TGTGCCAGCAGCCTAGCCCATACCGGCGGGCAAAAACTGTTTTTT. It translates to CASSLAHTGGQKLFF.

This clonotype was seen many times. The chain recombines TRBV20-1 with TRBJ2-5, with TRBD1 as a possible D gene (7 bases). V was trimmed by 3 bases and J by 0 bases, leaving 14 bases between them. Germline V lookup: CDR1 DFQATT, CDR2 SNEGSKA (reference sequence). CDR3 length: 15 amino acids. In DNA, the CDR3 is TGCAGTGCTAGCAGGGGGGCCCCGTACCAAGAGACCCAGTACTTC. Translation: CSASRGAPYQETQYF.

V is TRBV9 and J is TRBJ1-4; D is possibly TRBD1 (5 bases). The CDR3 is 17 amino acids. Germline loops: CDR1 SGDLS, CDR2 YYNGEE. V shed 4 bases and J shed 0 bases, with 16 bases lying between them. The chain's CDR3 is CASSPGLRLATNEKLFF. Written as DNA, the CDR3 is TGTGCCAGCAGCCCGGGACTACGTTTAGCAACTAATGAAAAACTGTTTTTT.

The genes are TRBV5-4 and TRBJ1-1; D not resolved. The CDR3 totals 14 residues. Germline assignment: CDR1 SGHNT and CDR2 YYREEE (reference sequence). V lost 1 base and J lost 5, with 12 bases in between. The CDR3 is CASSLRRGGTEAFF. The CDR3 region has the DNA TGTGCCAGCAGCTTGCGACGGGGAGGGACTGAAGCTTTCTTT.